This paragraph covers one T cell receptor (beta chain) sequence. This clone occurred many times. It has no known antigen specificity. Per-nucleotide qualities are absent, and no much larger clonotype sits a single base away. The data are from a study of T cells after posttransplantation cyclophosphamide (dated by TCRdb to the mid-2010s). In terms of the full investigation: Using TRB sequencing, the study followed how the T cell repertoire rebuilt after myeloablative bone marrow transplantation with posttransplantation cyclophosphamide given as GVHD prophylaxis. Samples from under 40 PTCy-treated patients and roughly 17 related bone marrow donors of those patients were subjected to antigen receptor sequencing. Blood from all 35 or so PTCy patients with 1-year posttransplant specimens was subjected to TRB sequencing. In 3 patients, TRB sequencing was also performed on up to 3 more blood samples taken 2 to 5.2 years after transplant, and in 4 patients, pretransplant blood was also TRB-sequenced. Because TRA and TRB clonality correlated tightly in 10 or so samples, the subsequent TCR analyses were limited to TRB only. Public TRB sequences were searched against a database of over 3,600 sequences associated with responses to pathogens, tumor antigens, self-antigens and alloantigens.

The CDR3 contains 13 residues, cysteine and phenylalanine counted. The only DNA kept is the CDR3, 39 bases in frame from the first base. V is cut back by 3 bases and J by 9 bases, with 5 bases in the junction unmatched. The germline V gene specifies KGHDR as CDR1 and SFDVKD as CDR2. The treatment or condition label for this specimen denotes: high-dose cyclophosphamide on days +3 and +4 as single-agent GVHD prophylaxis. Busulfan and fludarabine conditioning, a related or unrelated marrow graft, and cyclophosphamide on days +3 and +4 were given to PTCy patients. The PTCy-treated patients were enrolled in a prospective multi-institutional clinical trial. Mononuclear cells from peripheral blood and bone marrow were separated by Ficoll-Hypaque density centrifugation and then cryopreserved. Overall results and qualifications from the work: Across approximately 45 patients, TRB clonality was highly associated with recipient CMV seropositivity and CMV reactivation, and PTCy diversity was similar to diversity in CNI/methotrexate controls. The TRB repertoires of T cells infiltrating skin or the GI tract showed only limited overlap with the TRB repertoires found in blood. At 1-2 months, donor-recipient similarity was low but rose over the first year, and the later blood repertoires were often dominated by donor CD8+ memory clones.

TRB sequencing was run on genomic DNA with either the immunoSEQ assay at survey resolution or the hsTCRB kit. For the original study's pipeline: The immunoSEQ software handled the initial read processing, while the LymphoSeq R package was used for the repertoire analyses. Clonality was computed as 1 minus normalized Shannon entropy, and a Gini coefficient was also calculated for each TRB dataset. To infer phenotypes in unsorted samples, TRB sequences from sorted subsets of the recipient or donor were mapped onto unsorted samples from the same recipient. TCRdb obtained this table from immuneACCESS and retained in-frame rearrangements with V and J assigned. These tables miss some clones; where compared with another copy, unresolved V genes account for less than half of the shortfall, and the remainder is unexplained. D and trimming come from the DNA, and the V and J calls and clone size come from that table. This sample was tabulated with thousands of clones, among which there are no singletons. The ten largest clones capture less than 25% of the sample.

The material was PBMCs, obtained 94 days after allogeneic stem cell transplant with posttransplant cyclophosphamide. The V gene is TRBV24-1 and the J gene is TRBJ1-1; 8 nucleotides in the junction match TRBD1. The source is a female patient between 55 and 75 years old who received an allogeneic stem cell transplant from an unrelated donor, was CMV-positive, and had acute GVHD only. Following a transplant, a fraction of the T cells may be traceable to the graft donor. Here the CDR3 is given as CATSDLDRAQAFF. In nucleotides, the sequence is TGTGCCACCAGTGATCTGGACAGGGCGCAAGCTTTCTTT.